The 7 T cell receptor beta chains below come from one sample, sequenced in a study of graft-versus-host responses after intestinal transplantation. Investigators plated 200,000 CFSE-labeled responder cells together with 200,000 irradiated stimulator cells labeled with violet dye. TCRdb's copy holds only in-frame clones and misses some; the assay was immunoSEQ multiplex PCR. The data show 10,000 to 15,000 clones, 30% seen once. Source: alloreactive CD8+ T cells from a mixed lymphocyte reaction culture, taken before intestinal transplant. Indicated subset: CFSE-low proliferating T cells sorted from roughly six-day pre-transplant mixed lymphocyte reaction (GvH or HvG direction). These receptors were collected from a human patient who received an intestinal transplant.

This clone appeared a few times. This chain uses TRBV29-1 with TRBJ2-5, with D possibly called TRBD1 or TRBD2 (6 bases each). The germline gives CDR1 SQVTM, CDR2 ANQGSEA. V lost 4 bases, J lost 0 bases, and 15 bases lay in between. This CDR3 has 15 amino acids. CDR3: CSVGEVGGNQETQYF. As DNA, the CDR3 is TGCAGCGTTGGCGAGGTCGGGGGCAACCAAGAGACCCAGTACTTC.

In nucleotides, the CDR3 is TGTGCCTGGAGTGTGATGACAGGCATAGATCAGCCCCAGCATTTT. Its translation: CAWSVMTGIDQPQHF. The rearrangement links TRBV30 to TRBJ1-5; D perhaps matches TRBD1 (6 bases). This CDR3 region has 15 residues. In germline, CDR1 is GTSNPN, CDR2 SVGIG (reference sequence). The V end was cut by 0 bases, the J end by 5 bases, with 14 bases between. The variable domain in full, with the rest retrieved from reference TRBV30 and TRBJ1-5, is SQTIHQWPATLVQPVGSPLSLECTVEGTSNPNLYWYRQAAGRGLQLLFYSVGIGQISSEVPQNLSASRPQDRQFILSSKKLLLSDSGFYLCAWSVMTGIDQPQHFGDGTRLSIL.

The chain has TRBV18 and TRBJ2-6; D uncertain. Deletions cut 3 bases from V and 0 bases from J, with 9 bases between. CDR1 KGHSH and CDR2 LQKENI come from the germline V gene. The CDR3 has 16 amino acids. The DNA of the CDR3 is TGTGCCAGCTCACCTCGACTCCTCTCTGGGGCCAACGTCCTGACTTTC. This gives the protein CASSPRLLSGANVLTF.

A few counts support this clone. The genes are TRBV28 and TRBJ2-3; 7 bases match TRBD2. Losses at the gene ends were 3 bases for V and 5 bases for J; bases not matched to a gene: 11. This CDR3 comprises 16 residues. Per germline, CDR1 MDHEN and CDR2 SYDVKM. The CDR3 nucleotides are TGTGCCAGCAGTTTCCCCTCTGGACTAGGGATAGATACGCAGTATTTT. Its translation: CASSFPSGLGIDTQYF.

This clone was counted a few times. This chain uses TRBV7-9 with TRBJ1-1; D remains ambiguous. The germline V gene encodes CDR1 SEHNR and CDR2 FQNEAQ (reference sequence). CDR3 size: 14 residues. Between the trimmed V and J ends, which lost 5 bases and 0 bases, there was a span of 10 bases. CDR3 sequence reads: CASSRDGMNTEAFF. The CDR3 DNA follows: TGTGCCAGCAGCCGCGACGGGATGAACACTGAAGCTTTCTTT.

The chain uses TRBV11-2 and TRBJ2-3, with 8 bases aligning to TRBD2. CDR1 and CDR2 from the germline V gene are SGHAT and FQNNGV. The CDR3 has 14 amino acids. J lost 0 bases, V lost 4 bases, and 0 bases had no gene match. The CDR3 region has the DNA TGTGCCAGCAGCTCTAGCGGGAGCACAGATACGCAGTATTTT. Translating it yields CASSSSGSTDTQYF.

This clone has just a few counts. The chain employs TRBV7-9 and TRBJ2-7, with D maybe TRBD1 (6 bases). Germline V CDR1 and CDR2: SEHNR, FQNEAQ (reference sequence). The CDR3 runs 12 residues. V gave up 1 base and J gave up 6 bases, with 7 bases separating them. The CDR3 coding sequence is TGTGCCAGCAGCTTAGAAGGGGGCGAGCAGTACTTC. Its protein product is CASSLEGGEQYF.